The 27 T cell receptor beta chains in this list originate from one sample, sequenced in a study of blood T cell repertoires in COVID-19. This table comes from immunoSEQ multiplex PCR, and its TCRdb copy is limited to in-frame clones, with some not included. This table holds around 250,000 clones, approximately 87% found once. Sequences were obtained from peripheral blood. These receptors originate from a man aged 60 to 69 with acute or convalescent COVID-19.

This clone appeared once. The CDR3 nucleotides are TGTGCCTGGAGCTCCCTACGTGGGAACACTGAAGCTTTCTTT. It yields the protein CAWSSLRGNTEAFF. This rearrangement joins TRBV30 to TRBJ1-1; D ambiguous. Trimming stripped 3 bases from V and 1 base from J, with 12 bases between. This CDR3 region has 14 residues. CDR1 and CDR2 from the germline V gene are GTSNPN and SVGIG (reference sequence).

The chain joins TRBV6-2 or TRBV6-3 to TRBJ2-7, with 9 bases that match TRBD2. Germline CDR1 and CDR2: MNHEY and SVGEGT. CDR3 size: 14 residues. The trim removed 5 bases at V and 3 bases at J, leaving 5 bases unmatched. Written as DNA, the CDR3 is TGTGCCAGCAGTGCCTTAGCGGGAGTCTACGAGCAGTACTTC. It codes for CASSALAGVYEQYF.

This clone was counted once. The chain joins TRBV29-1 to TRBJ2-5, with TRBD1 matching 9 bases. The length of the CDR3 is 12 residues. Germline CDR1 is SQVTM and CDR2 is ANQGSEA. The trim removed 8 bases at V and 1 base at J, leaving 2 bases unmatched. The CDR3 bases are TGCAGCTCGGGACAGGGCCAAGAGACCCAGTACTTC. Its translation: CSSGQGQETQYF.

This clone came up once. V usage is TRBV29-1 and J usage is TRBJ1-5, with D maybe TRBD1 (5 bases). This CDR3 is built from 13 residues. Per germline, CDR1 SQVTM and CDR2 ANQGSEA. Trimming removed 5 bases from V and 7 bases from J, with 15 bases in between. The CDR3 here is CSVSGGMDQPQHF. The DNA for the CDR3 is TGCAGCGTTTCCGGGGGGATGGACCAGCCCCAGCATTTT. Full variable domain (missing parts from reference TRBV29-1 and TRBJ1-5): SAVISQKPSRDICQRGTSLTIQCQVDSQVTMMFWYRQQPGQSLTLIATANQGSEATYESGFVIDKFPISRPNLTFSTLTVSNMSPEDSSIYLCSVSGGMDQPQHFGDGTRLSIL.

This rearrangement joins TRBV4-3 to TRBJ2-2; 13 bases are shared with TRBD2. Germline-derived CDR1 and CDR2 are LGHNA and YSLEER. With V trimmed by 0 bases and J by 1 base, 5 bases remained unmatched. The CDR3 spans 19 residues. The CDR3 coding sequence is TGCGCCAGCAGCCAAGATCGGGGACTAGCGGGAAGGAACACCGGGGAGCTGTTTTTT. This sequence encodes CASSQDRGLAGRNTGELFF.

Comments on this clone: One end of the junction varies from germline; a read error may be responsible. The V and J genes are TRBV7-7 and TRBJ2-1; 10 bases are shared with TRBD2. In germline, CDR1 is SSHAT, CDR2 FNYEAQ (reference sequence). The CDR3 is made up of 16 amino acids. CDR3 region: CASSLGLAASYNEQFF. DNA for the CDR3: TGTGCTAGCAGCTTAGGACTAGCGGCCTCCTACAATGAGCAGTTCTTC.

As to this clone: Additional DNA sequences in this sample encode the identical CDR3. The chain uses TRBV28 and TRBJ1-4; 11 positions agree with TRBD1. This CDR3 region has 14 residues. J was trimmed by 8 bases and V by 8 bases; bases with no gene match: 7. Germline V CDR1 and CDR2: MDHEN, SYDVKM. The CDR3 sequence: CASRGQGAGEKLFF. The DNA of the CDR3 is TGTGCCAGCCGAGGACAGGGGGCAGGAGAAAAACTGTTTTTT. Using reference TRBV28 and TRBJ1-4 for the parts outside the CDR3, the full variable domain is DVKVTQSSRYLVKRTGEKVFLECVQDMDHENMFWYRQDPGLGLRLIYFSYDVKMKEKGDIPEGYSVSREKKERFSLILESASTNQTSMYLCASRGQGAGEKLFFGSGTQLSVL.

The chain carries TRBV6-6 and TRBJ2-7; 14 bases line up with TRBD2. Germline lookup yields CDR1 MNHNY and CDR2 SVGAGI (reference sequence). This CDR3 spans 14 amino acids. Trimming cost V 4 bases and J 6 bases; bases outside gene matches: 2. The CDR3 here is CASSFGTSGSEQYF. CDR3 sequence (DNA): TGTGCCAGCAGTTTCGGGACTAGCGGGAGCGAGCAGTACTTC.

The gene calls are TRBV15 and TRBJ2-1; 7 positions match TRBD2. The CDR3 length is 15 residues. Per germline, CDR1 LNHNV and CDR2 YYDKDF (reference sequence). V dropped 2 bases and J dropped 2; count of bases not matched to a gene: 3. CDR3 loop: CATSRRGEPYNEQFF. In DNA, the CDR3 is TGTGCCACCAGCAGACGGGGGGAACCCTACAATGAGCAGTTCTTC.

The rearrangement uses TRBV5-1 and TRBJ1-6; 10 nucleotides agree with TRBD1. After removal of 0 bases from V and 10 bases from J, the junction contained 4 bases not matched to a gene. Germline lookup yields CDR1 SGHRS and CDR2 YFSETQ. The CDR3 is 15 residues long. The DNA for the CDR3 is TGCGCCAGCAGCTTGGGACAGGGGGCTGCGTCACCCCTCCACTTT. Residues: CASSLGQGAASPLHF.

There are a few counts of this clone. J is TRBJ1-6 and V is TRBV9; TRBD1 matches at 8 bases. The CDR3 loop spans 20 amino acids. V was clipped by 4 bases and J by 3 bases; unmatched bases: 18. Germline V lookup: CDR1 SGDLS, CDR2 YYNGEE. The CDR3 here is CASSPIPGTGRQLYNSPLHF. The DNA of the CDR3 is TGTGCCAGCAGCCCCATACCCGGGACAGGACGCCAGCTCTATAATTCACCCCTCCACTTT. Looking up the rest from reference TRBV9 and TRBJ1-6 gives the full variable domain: DSGVTQTPKHLITATGQRVTLRCSPRSGDLSVYWYQQSLDQGLQFLIQYYNGEERAKGNILERFSAQQFPDLHSELNLSSLELGDSALYFCASSPIPGTGRQLYNSPLHFGNGTRLTVT.

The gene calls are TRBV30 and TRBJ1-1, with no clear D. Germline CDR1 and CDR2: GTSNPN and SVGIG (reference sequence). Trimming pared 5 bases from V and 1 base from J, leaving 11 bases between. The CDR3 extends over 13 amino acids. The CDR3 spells CAWVGWSNTEAFF. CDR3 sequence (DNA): TGTGCCTGGGTGGGCTGGTCGAACACTGAAGCTTTCTTT.

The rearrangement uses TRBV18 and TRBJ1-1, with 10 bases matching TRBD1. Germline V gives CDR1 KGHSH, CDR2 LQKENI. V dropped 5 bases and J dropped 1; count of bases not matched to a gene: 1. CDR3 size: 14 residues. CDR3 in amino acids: CASSGDRGNTEAFF. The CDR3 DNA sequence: TGTGCCAGCTCAGGGGACAGGGGGAACACTGAAGCTTTCTTT.

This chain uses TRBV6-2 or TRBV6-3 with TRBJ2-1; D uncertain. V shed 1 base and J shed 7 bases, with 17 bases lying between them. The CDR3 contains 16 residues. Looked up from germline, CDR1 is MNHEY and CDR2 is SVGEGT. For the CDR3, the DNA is TGTGCCAGCAGTTACTTCTCCCCCAGCTCCGGGAATGAGCAGTTCTTC. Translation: CASSYFSPSSGNEQFF.

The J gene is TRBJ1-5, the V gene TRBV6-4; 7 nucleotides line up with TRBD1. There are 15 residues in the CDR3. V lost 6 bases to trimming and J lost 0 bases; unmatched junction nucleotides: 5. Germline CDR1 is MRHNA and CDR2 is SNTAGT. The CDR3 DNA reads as TGTGCCAGCAGGGGGGGACAGCATAGCAATCAGCCCCAGCATTTT. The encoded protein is CASRGGQHSNQPQHF.

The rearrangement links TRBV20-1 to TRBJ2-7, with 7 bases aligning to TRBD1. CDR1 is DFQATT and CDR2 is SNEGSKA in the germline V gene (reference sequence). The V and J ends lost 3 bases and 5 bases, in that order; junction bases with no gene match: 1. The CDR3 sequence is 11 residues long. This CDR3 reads CSASGTDEQYF. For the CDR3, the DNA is TGCAGTGCTAGTGGGACAGACGAGCAGTACTTC.

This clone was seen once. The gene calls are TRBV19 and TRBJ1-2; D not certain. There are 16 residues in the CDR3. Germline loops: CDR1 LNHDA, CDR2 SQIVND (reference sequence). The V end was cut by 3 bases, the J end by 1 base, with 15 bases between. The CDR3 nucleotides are TGTGCCAGTAGTATCCACCAGGATCGATTTAACTATGGCTACACCTTC. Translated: CASSIHQDRFNYGYTF. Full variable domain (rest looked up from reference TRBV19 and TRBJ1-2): DGGITQSPKYLFRKEGQNVTLSCEQNLNHDAMYWYRQDPGQGLRLIYYSQIVNDFQKGDIAEGYSVSREKKESFPLTVTSAQKNPTAFYLCASSIHQDRFNYGYTFGSGTRLTVV.

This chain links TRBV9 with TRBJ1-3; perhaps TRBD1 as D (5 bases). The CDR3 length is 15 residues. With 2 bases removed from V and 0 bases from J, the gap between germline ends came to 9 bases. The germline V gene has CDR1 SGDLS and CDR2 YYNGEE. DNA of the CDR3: TGTGCCAGCAGCGTGACAGTGAGCTCTGGAAACACCATATATTTT. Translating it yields CASSVTVSSGNTIYF.

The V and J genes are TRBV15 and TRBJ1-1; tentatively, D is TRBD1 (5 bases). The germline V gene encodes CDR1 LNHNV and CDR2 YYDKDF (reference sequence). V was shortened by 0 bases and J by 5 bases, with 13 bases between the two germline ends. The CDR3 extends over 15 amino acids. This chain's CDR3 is CATSRDWGRETEAFF. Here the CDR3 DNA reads TGTGCCACCAGCAGAGATTGGGGCAGGGAAACTGAAGCTTTCTTT.

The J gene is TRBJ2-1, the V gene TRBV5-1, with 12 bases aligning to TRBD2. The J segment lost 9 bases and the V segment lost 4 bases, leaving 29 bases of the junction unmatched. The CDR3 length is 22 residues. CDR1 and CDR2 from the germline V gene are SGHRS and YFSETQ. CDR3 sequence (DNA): TGCGCCAGCAGCCCCGGGACAGGGACTTTTGGACTAGCGGGGAGAGAGACGCGTGAGCAGTTCTTC. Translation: CASSPGTGTFGLAGRETREQFF.

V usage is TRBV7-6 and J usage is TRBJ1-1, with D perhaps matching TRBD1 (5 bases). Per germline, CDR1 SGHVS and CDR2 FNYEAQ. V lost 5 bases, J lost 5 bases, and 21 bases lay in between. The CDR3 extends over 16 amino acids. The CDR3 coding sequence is TGTGCCAGCAGCCCTATCTTGGGCACAGGACGGACTGAAGCTTTCTTT. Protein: CASSPILGTGRTEAFF.

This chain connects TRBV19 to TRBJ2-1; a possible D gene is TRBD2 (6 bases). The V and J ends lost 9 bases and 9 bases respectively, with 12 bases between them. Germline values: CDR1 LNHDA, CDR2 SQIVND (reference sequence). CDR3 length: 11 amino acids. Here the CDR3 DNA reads TGTGCCAGCGGGGGAGGTATTGAGCAGTTCTTC. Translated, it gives CASGGGIEQFF.

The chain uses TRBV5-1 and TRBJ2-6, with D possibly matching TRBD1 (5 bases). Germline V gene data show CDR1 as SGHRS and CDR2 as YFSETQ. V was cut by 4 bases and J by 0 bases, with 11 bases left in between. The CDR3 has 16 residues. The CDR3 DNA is TGCGCCAGCAGCGTACAGGTTCTCTCTGGGGCCAACGTCCTGACTTTC. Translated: CASSVQVLSGANVLTF.

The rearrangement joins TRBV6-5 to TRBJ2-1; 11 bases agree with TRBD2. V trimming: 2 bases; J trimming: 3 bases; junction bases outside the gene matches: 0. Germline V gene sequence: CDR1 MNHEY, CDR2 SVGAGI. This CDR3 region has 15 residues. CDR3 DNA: TGTGCCAGCAGTTACGGGACTAGCGGCTACAATGAGCAGTTCTTC. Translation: CASSYGTSGYNEQFF.

The CDR3, as DNA: TGTGCCAGAAGCTTCAGGACCGAGAGACTAGCGGGAGCCTTCGAGCAGTACTTC. Translation gives CARSFRTERLAGAFEQYF. V gene TRBV5-3 combines with J gene TRBJ2-7; 12 bases map to TRBD2. TRBV5-3 is reported as an ORF; its role is uncertain. The CDR3 is 18 amino acids. Unmatched junction bases numbered 15, after V lost 2 bases and J lost 6 bases.

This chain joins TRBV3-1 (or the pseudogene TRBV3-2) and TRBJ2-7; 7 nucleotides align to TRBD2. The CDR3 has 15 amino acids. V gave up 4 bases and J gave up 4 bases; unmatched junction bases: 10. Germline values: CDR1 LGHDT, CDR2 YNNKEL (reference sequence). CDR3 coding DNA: TGTGCCAGCAGCCCCCGGGGCGGGGGAAGTTACGAGCAGTACTTC. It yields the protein CASSPRGGGSYEQYF.

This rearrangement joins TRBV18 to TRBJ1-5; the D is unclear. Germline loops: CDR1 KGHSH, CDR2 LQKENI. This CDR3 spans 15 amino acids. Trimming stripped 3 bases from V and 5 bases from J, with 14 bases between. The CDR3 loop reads CASSPDTPRDQPQHF. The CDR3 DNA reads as TGTGCCAGCTCACCCGACACCCCGCGAGATCAGCCCCAGCATTTT.